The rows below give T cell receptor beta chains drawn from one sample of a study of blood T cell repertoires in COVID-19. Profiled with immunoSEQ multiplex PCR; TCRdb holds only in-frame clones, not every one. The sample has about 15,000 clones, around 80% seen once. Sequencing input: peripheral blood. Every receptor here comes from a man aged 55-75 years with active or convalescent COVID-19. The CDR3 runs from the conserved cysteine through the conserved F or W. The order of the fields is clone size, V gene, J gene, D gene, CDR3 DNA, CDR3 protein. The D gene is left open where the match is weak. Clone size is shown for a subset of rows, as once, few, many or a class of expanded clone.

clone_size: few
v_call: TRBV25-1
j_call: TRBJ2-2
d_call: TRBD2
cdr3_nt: TGTGCCAGCAGGCAGGTGGGGACTAGAGCCGGGGAGCTGTTTTTT
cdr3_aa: CASRQVGTRAGELFF

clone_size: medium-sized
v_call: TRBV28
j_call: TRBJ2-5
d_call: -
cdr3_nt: TGTGCCAGCAGCCCTGTTGGAGGAGGCGAGACCCAGTACTTC
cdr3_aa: CASSPVGGGETQYF

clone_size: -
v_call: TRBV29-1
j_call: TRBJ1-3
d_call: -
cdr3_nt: TGCAGCGTTGAAGCACAGGGTGGAAACACCATATATTTT
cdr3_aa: CSVEAQGGNTIYF

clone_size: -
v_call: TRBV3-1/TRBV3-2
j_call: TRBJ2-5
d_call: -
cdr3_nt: TGTGCCAGCAGCCCAATTAGCGTCGTGGAGACCCAGTACTTC
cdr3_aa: CASSPISVVETQYF

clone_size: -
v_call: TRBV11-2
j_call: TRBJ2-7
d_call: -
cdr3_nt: TGTGCCAGCAGTCGCGCTAGCGCCTACGAGCAGTACTTC
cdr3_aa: CASSRASAYEQYF

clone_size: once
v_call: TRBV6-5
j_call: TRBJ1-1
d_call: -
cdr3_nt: TGTGCCAGCAGTTACGAGGAGAACACTGAAGCTTTCTTT
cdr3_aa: CASSYEENTEAFF

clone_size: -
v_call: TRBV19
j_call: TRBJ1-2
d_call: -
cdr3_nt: TGTGCCAGCTGCGAGACGGGATCCTTCTATGGCTACACCTTC
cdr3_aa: CASCETGSFYGYTF

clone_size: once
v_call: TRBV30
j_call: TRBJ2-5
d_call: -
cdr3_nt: TGTGCCTGGAACCTCCAGGGGGAGACCCAGTACTTC
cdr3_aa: CAWNLQGETQYF

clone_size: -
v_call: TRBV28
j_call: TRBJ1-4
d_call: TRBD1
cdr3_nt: TGTGCCAGCAGTTTAGCCGGGACAGGGTTTGTAACTAATGAAAAACTGTTTTTT
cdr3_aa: CASSLAGTGFVTNEKLFF

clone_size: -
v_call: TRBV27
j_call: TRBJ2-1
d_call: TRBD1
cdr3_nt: TGTGCCAGCAGTCCTGACAGGGGGCCGAACAATGAGCAGTTCTTC
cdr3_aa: CASSPDRGPNNEQFF

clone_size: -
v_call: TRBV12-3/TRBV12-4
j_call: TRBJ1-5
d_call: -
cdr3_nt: TGTGCCAGCAGTTTAGCAGGGGATCAGCCCCAGCATTTT
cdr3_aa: CASSLAGDQPQHF

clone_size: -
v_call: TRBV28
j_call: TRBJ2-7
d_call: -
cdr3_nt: TGTGCCAGCAGTTCCGGCCGCAGGCGAAACTCCTACGAGCAGTACTTC
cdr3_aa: CASSSGRRRNSYEQYF

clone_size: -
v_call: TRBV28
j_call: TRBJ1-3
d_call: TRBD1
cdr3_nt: TGTGCCAGCACCACGACAGGGCGTGGAAACACCATATATTTT
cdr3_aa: CASTTTGRGNTIYF

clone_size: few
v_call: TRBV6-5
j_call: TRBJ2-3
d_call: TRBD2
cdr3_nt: TGTGCCAGCAGTTCCTTAGCGGGAGCTTCGACAGATACGCAGTATTTT
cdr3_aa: CASSSLAGASTDTQYF

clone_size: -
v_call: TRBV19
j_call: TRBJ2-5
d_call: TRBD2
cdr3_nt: TGTGCCAGTAGTAAGGGGCGACTAGCGGGAGGTCGGGAGACCCAGTACTTC
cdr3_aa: CASSKGRLAGGRETQYF

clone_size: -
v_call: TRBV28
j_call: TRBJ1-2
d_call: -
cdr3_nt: TGTGCCACCGGACCTGGGGGGGCAGGGAAATACTATGGCTACACCTTC
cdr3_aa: CATGPGGAGKYYGYTF

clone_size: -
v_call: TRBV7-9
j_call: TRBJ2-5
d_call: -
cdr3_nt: TGTGCCAGCAGCCTCAGGATAGAAGAGACCCAGTACTTC
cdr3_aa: CASSLRIEETQYF

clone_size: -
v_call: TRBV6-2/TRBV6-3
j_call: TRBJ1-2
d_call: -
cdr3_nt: TGTGCCAGCAGTGATGTATTGGACTCCTATGGCTACACCTTC
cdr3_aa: CASSDVLDSYGYTF

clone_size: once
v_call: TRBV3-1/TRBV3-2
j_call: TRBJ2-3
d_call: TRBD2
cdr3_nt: TGTGCCAGCAGCCAAGTTCCCTCCGGGAGGGCCGTAGATACGCAGTATTTT
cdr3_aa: CASSQVPSGRAVDTQYF

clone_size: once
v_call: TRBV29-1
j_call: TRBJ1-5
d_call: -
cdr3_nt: TGCAGCGTCTCAGGGGAGAATCAGCCCCAGCATTTT
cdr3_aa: CSVSGENQPQHF

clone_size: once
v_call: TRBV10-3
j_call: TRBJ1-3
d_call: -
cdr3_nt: TGTGCCATCAGTGAGTCGACAAGGGGCAGAGACTCTGGAAACACCATATATTTT
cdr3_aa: CAISESTRGRDSGNTIYF

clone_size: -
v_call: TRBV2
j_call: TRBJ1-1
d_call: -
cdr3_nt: TGTGCCAGCAGTGGCCCGGTTGGGGTCGGGGGTTTTAACACTGAAGCTTTCTTT
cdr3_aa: CASSGPVGVGGFNTEAFF

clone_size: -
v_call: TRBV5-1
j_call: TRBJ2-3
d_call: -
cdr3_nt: TGCGCCAGCAGCTTGGACGGGGAGGACGCAGATACGCAGTATTTT
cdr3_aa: CASSLDGEDADTQYF

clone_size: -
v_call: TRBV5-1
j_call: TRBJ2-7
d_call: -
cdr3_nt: TGCGCCAGCAGCGCAGGGACACAAGGTCGCGAGCAGTACTTC
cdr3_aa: CASSAGTQGREQYF

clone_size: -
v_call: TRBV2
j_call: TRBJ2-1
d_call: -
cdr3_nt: TGTGCCAGCACCGAGGGACAAATGACCTACAATGAGCAGTTCTTC
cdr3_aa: CASTEGQMTYNEQFF

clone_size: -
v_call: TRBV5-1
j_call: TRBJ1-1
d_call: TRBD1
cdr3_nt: TGCGCCAGCAGCTTGGGGCAACAGGGGGCATACACTGAAGCTTTCTTT
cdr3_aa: CASSLGQQGAYTEAFF